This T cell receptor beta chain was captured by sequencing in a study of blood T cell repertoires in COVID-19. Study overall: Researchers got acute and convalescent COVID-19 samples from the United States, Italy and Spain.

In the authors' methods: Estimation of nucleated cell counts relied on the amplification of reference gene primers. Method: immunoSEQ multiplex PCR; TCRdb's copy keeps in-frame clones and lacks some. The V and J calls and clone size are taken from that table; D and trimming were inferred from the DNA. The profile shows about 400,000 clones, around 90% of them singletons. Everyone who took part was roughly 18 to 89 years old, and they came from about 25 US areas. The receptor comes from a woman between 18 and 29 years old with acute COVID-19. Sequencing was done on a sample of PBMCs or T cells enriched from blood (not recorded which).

CDR3 in DNA: TGTGCCAGCAGCCAAGCTGGCGGGAGTTCCTACGAGCAGTACTTC. It translates to CASSQAGGSSYEQYF. V gene TRBV4-2 combines with J gene TRBJ2-7, with 7 bases fitting TRBD2. CDR1 and CDR2 (germline): LGHNA, YNFKEQ. V lost 1 base, J lost 1 base, and 4 bases stayed unmatched. CDR3 size: 15 residues.